This TCR beta chain was sequenced during a study of cytotoxic CD8 clonotypes in ibrutinib-treated CLL. The ends lost 1 base at V and 9 bases at J; junction bases unmatched: 5. The CDR3 has 15 residues. Germline CDR1 reads SGHDN; CDR2 reads FVKESK. With sequencing, the targeted depth ranged from 1 in 200,000 to 1 in 1 million T cells. Produced via immunoSEQ multiplex PCR; TCRdb's table is partial and in-frame only. The sample has roughly 14,000 clones, under 75% seen once; the top ten hold 4.5% to 5.5%. The sequencing used PBMCs, collected before ibrutinib treatment. The genes are TRBV14 and TRBJ2-7, with 14 positions matching TRBD2. The clonotype was recovered from a human donor with chronic lymphocytic leukemia. The CDR3 protein is CASSQGLAGGPRQYF. The CDR3 bases are TGTGCCAGCAGCCAAGGACTAGCGGGAGGGCCGCGGCAGTACTTC.